This is a list of T cell receptor beta chains from one sample in a study of beta chain features in type 1 diabetes. The assay was immunoSEQ multiplex PCR, and TCRdb's table has in-frame clones only and misses some. Found here are some 70,000 clones, just under 50% of them singletons; the top ten hold 0.7%. The source material was central memory CD4+ T cells from blood. All receptors come from a young man with type 1 diabetes. The CDR3 runs from the conserved cysteine through the conserved F or W. Each record gives: J gene, D gene, V gene, clone size, CDR3 protein, CDR3 DNA. The D gene is left open where the match is weak. Clone size is not always given. Where it is, it says once, few, many or a class for expanded clones.

TRBJ2-2 TRBD2 TRBV2 - CASGLAGGGNTGELFF TGTGCCAGCGGACTAGCGGGGGGCGGAAACACCGGGGAGCTGTTTTTT
TRBJ2-7 TRBD2 TRBV4-2 once CASSQDRSGRAVQYF TGTGCCAGCAGCCAAGATCGAAGCGGGAGGGCCGTGCAGTACTTC
TRBJ1-5 - TRBV19 - CASSIEGGRGVGSNQPQHF TGTGCCAGTAGTATAGAGGGGGGACGGGGTGTTGGGAGCAATCAGCCCCAGCATTTT
TRBJ1-1 TRBD1 TRBV28 few CASSFGTGLNTEAFF TGTGCCAGCAGTTTCGGGACAGGGCTGAACACTGAAGCTTTCTTT
TRBJ1-4 - TRBV20-1 once CSADYAEKLFF TGCAGTGCTGATTACGCGGAAAAACTGTTTTTT
TRBJ2-1 - TRBV4-1 - CASSQEGRGSEQFF TGCGCCAGCAGCCAAGAAGGGAGGGGGTCTGAGCAGTTCTTC
TRBJ2-7 TRBD1 TRBV6-5 - CASRSGTGNEQYF TGTGCCAGCAGAAGCGGGACAGGGAACGAGCAGTACTTC
TRBJ2-3 TRBD2 TRBV7-9 few CASSLGLAGADTQYF TGTGCCAGCAGCCTAGGATTAGCGGGAGCTGATACGCAGTATTTT
TRBJ2-7 TRBD1 TRBV2 - CASRVTGGDEQYF TGTGCCAGCAGGGTGACAGGGGGGGACGAGCAGTACTTC
TRBJ1-4 TRBD1 TRBV7-9 few CASRSNYRGPNEKLFF TGTGCCAGCAGATCTAATTACAGGGGACCTAATGAAAAACTGTTTTTT
TRBJ1-2 - TRBV7-2 few CASSLAQVAGYTF TGTGCCAGCAGCTTAGCGCAGGTTGCCGGCTACACCTTC
TRBJ1-4 TRBD1 TRBV2 - CASSTEGQKNEKLFF TGTGCCAGCAGTACTGAGGGACAGAAAAATGAAAAACTGTTTTTT
TRBJ2-4 TRBD2 TRBV6-1 - CASSKGLAGVENIQYF TGTGCCAGCAGTAAAGGACTAGCGGGAGTGGAAAACATTCAGTACTTC
TRBJ2-7 - TRBV5-1 - CASRGGGQEAYEQYF TGCGCCAGCAGGGGGGGCGGACAGGAAGCCTACGAGCAGTACTTC
TRBJ1-6 TRBD1 TRBV4-2 - CASSQDWNPGQGSSPLHF TGTGCCAGCAGCCAAGATTGGAACCCGGGACAGGGCAGTTCACCCCTCCACTTT
TRBJ2-1 TRBD2 TRBV29-1 few CSVEELAGFSSYNEQFF TGCAGCGTTGAAGAGCTAGCGGGCTTCAGCTCCTACAATGAGCAGTTCTTC
TRBJ1-1 TRBD1 TRBV10-3 - CAISEGTGNTEAFF TGTGCCATCAGTGAGGGGACAGGGAACACTGAAGCTTTCTTT
TRBJ2-5 TRBD2 TRBV4-2 - CASSPSSGGQGETQYF TGTGCCAGCAGCCCCTCTAGCGGGGGCCAGGGGGAGACCCAGTACTTC
TRBJ1-1 - TRBV5-4 few CASSQQGPGTEAFF TGTGCCAGTTCACAGCAGGGGCCGGGGACTGAAGCTTTCTTT
TRBJ1-2 TRBD1 TRBV5-5 once CASSSGDSFIYGYTF TGTGCCAGCAGCTCCGGGGACAGTTTCATCTATGGCTACACCTTC
TRBJ2-7 TRBD2 TRBV11-2 few CASSFLAGESYEQYF TGTGCCAGCAGCTTCCTAGCGGGAGAGTCCTACGAGCAGTACTTC
TRBJ2-3 - TRBV6-1 few CASSEANRADTQYF TGTGCCAGCAGTGAAGCGAACAGGGCAGATACGCAGTATTTT
TRBJ2-5 TRBD1 TRBV5-1 - CASIKGGVNAETQYF TGCGCCAGCATCAAAGGGGGCGTTAACGCAGAGACCCAGTACTTC
TRBJ1-4 TRBD1 TRBV18 - CASSPTSGGNEKLFF TGTGCCAGCTCACCAACATCAGGGGGTAATGAAAAACTGTTTTTT
TRBJ1-5 TRBD1 TRBV10-3 - CATGRDRDQPQHF TGTGCCACCGGCCGGGACAGGGATCAGCCCCAGCATTTT
TRBJ2-7 TRBD1 TRBV7-9 - CASSSTGVLSSYEQYF TGTGCCAGCAGCTCAACAGGGGTTCTTTCCTCCTACGAGCAGTACTTC
TRBJ1-2 - TRBV5-1 few CASGLGVGFYGYTF TGCGCCAGCGGCCTAGGGGTAGGATTCTATGGCTACACCTTC